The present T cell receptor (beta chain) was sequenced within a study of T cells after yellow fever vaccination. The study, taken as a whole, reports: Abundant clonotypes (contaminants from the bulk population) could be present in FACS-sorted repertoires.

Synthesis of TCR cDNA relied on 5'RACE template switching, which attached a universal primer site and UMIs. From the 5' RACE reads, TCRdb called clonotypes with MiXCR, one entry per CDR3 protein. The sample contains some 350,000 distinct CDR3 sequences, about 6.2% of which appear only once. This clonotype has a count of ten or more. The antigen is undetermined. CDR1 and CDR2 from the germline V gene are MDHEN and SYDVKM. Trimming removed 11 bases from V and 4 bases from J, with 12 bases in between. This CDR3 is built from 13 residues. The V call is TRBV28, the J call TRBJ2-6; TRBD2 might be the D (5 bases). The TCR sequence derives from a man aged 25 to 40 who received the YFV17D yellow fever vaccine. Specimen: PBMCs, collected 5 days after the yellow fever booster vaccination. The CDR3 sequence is CACQTGGANVLTF. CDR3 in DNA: TGTGCCTGTCAAACGGGAGGGGCCAACGTCCTGACTTTC.